The 3 T cell receptor beta chains presented below share a single source sample, sequenced in a study of blood T cell repertoires in COVID-19. Data came from immunoSEQ multiplex PCR; TCRdb stores just in-frame clones and leaves some out. There are a few hundred thousand clones in the sample; roughly 88% occur only once, and 10% to 15% lies in the top ten. Sequencing was carried out using peripheral blood. Source of these receptors: a man older than 75 with acute or convalescent COVID-19.

The chain is built from TRBV5-1 and TRBJ2-3; TRBD2 agrees at 8 bases. V lost 5 bases, J lost 0 bases, and 2 bases stayed unmatched. Germline V gives CDR1 SGHRS, CDR2 YFSETQ. CDR3 length: 14 residues. CDR3 bases: TGCGCCAGCAGTTCGGGGGGGAGCACAGATACGCAGTATTTT. Protein product: CASSSGGSTDTQYF.

The chain has TRBV29-1 and TRBJ2-5; 10 bases match TRBD1. This CDR3 region has 13 residues. With 3 bases clipped from V and 4 bases from J, the junction kept 2 bases outside the gene matches. Germline V gene data show CDR1 as SQVTM and CDR2 as ANQGSEA. The CDR3 loop is CSVDGTGVETQYF. CDR3 bases: TGCAGCGTTGATGGGACAGGGGTAGAGACCCAGTACTTC.

The gene calls are TRBV6-2 or TRBV6-3 and TRBJ2-1; 7 bases are shared with TRBD1. The CDR3 has 13 residues. Germline V gives CDR1 MNHEY, CDR2 SVGEGT. Losses at the gene ends were 6 bases for V and 7 bases for J; bases not matched to a gene: 6. This chain's CDR3 is CASSFSTGNEQFF. CDR3 DNA sequence: TGTGCCAGCAGCTTCTCGACAGGGAATGAGCAGTTCTTC.